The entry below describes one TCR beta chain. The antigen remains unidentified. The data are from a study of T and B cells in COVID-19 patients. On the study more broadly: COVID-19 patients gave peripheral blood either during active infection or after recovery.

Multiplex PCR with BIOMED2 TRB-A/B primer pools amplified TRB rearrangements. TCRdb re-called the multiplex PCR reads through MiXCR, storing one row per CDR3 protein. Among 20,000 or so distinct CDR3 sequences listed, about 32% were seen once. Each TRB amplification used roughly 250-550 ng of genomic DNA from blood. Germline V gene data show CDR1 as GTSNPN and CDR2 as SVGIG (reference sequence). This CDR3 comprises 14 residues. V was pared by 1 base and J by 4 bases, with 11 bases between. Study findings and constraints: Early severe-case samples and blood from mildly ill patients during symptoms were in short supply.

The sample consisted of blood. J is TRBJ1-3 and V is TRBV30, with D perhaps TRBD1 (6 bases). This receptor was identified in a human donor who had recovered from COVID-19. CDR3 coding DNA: TGTGCCTGGAGTGGGGGGGCGCGGGGAAACACCATATATTTT. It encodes CAWSGGARGNTIYF.